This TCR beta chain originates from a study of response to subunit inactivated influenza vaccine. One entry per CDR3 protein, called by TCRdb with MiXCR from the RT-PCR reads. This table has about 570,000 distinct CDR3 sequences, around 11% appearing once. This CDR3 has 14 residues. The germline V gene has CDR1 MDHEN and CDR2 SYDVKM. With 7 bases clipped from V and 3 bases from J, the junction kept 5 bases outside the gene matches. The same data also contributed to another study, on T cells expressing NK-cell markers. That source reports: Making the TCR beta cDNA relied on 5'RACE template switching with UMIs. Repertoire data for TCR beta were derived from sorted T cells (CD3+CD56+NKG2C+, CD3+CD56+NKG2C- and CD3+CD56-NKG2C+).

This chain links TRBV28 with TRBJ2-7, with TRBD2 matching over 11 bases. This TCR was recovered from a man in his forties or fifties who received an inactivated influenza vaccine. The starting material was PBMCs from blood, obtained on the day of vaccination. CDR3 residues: CASIPTSGSYEQYF. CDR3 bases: TGTGCCAGCATCCCAACTAGCGGGAGCTACGAGCAGTACTTC.